A selection of T cell receptor beta chains follows, all from one sample in a study of T cell responses to AZD1222 COVID-19 vaccine. TCRdb's copy holds only in-frame clones and misses some; the assay was immunoSEQ multiplex PCR. The table includes 150,000 to 200,000 clones, about 95% detected once. The sample here was peripheral blood, taken on day 0 of AZD1222 vaccination. These receptors came from an adult in good health. CDR3s include the opening cysteine and the closing phenylalanine or tryptophan. The D gene is left open where the match is weak. Expanded clones are given a class, and other clones once, few, many or no size at all.

D	J	size	V	DNA	CDR3
.	TRBJ1-2	.	TRBV18	TGTGCCAGCTCACCAGGGGCGTCAGCTAACTATGGCTACACCTTC	CASSPGASANYGYTF
.	TRBJ2-1	.	TRBV21-1	TGTGCCAGCAGCCCTCAACACAGGGGGCAATACAATGAGCAGTTCTTC	CASSPQHRGQYNEQFF
.	TRBJ2-1	.	TRBV11-3	TGTGCCAGCAGCTTCGGGAGCGAGCAGTTCTTC	CASSFGSEQFF
.	TRBJ2-7	.	TRBV27	TGTGCCAGCAGTTTCATGGGCGGCGAGCAGTACTTC	CASSFMGGEQYF
TRBD2	TRBJ2-1	.	TRBV5-1	TGCGCCAGCAGCTTGGCGCTAGCGGGAGGGCCGGAGGAGCAGTTCTTC	CASSLALAGGPEEQFF
.	TRBJ1-1	once	TRBV2	TGTGCCAGCAGTGAGGGCAGGGGAAACACTGAAGCTTTCTTT	CASSEGRGNTEAFF
.	TRBJ1-2	.	TRBV4-1	TGCGCCAGCAGCCTCGTCGGGCCCGCCGAAATTTATGGCTACACCTTC	CASSLVGPAEIYGYTF
.	TRBJ2-4	.	TRBV7-9	TGTGCCAGCAGCTTTCCAGGGGCCCACATTCAGTACTTC	CASSFPGAHIQYF
TRBD1	TRBJ2-7	.	TRBV5-5	TGTGCCAGCACCTACAGGGGGCCGACCTACGAGCAGTACTTC	CASTYRGPTYEQYF
TRBD2	TRBJ2-1	.	TRBV29-1	TGCAGCACTTCACTCCGACTAGCGAACAATGAGCAGTTCTTC	CSTSLRLANNEQFF
.	TRBJ1-1	.	TRBV5-1	TGCGCCAGCAGCCGCCCTGAGGGAGGGGGGAACACTGAAGCTTTCTTT	CASSRPEGGGNTEAFF
.	TRBJ1-1	.	TRBV5-1	TGCGCCAGCAGCTTGGATGGGGAAGCTTTCTTT	CASSLDGEAFF
.	TRBJ1-6	.	TRBV7-9	TGTGCCAGCAGCCCCTATAATTCACCCCTCCACTTT	CASSPYNSPLHF
.	TRBJ1-5	.	TRBV4-2	TGTGCCAGCAGCCAAGAGACGGGTAGCAATCAGCCCCAGCATTTT	CASSQETGSNQPQHF
.	TRBJ1-3	.	TRBV2	TGTGCCAGCACAGAATCCGGAAACACCATATATTTT	CASTESGNTIYF
TRBD2	TRBJ2-1	.	TRBV30	TGTGCCTGGTCCAGACTAGCAGACAATGAGCAGTTCTTC	CAWSRLADNEQFF
TRBD2	TRBJ2-1	.	TRBV7-9	TGTGCCAGCAGGGCGCCCGGGAGGGGCACCAATGAGCAGTTCTTC	CASRAPGRGTNEQFF
.	TRBJ2-6	.	TRBV6-5	TGTGCCAGCAGTCCGGACACCTCTGGGGCCAACGTCCTGACTTTC	CASSPDTSGANVLTF
TRBD2	TRBJ2-1	.	TRBV6-2/TRBV6-3	TGTGCCAGCAGCCGTAGCGGGAGCTCCTACAATGAGCAGTTCTTC	CASSRSGSSYNEQFF
.	TRBJ1-2	.	TRBV27	TGTGCCAGCACCGTCGGGACAAACCCCTACACCTTC	CASTVGTNPYTF
.	TRBJ1-1	.	TRBV20-1	TGCAGTGCCGGTCGGGACACTGAAGCTTTCTTT	CSAGRDTEAFF
.	TRBJ1-2	.	TRBV10-3	TGTGCCATCAGCGCCGGACAGCTCAGGGGCTACACCTTC	CAISAGQLRGYTF
.	TRBJ1-5	.	TRBV18	TGTGCCAGCTCACCAACCCCCGGGCAGCCCCAGCATTTT	CASSPTPGQPQHF
.	TRBJ1-2	.	TRBV5-1	TGCGCCAGCAGCCCGGGGGACCTCGGCTACACCTTC	CASSPGDLGYTF
.	TRBJ1-5	.	TRBV6-5	TGTGCCAGCAGTCCACAGCCCAATCAGCCCCAGCATTTT	CASSPQPNQPQHF
TRBD1	TRBJ2-1	.	TRBV3-1/TRBV3-2	TGTGCCAGCAGCCTGGGACAGGTGGGAAACAATGAGCAGTTCTTC	CASSLGQVGNNEQFF
TRBD2	TRBJ2-2	.	TRBV6-1	TGTGCCAGCAGTGAAGTAGCGGGAGCGAACACCGGGGAGCTGTTTTTT	CASSEVAGANTGELFF